Reported below is one T cell receptor (beta chain). This sample is part of a study of T and B cells in COVID-19 patients. Study context: Most recovered patients had mild to moderate COVID-19 treated as outpatients. The recovered cohort's median age was approximately 37 years, versus 55 to 70 years in active infection. Critical illness requiring mechanical ventilation or extracorporeal membrane oxygenation affected about 65% of the 20 active-infection patients.

Blood genomic DNA input for TRB amplification was about 240-550 ng. TRB rearrangements were amplified by multiplex PCR with BIOMED2 TRB-A/B primers. TCRdb analysed the multiplex PCR reads with MiXCR anew, one entry per CDR3 protein. This table has some 6,000 distinct CDR3 sequences, roughly 26% appearing once. Germline CDR1 reads LGHNA; CDR2 reads YSLEER. After removal of 0 bases from V and 10 bases from J, the junction contained 8 bases not matched to a gene. This CDR3 comprises 16 residues. V is TRBV4-3 and J is TRBJ2-1; TRBD2 matches at 11 bases. This clonotype was sampled from a human donor with active COVID-19. Sequenced input: blood. The DNA of the CDR3 is TGCGCCAGCAGCCAAGATTTGGGACTAGCGGCAGGAGAGCAGTTCTTC. Translated: CASSQDLGLAAGEQFF.